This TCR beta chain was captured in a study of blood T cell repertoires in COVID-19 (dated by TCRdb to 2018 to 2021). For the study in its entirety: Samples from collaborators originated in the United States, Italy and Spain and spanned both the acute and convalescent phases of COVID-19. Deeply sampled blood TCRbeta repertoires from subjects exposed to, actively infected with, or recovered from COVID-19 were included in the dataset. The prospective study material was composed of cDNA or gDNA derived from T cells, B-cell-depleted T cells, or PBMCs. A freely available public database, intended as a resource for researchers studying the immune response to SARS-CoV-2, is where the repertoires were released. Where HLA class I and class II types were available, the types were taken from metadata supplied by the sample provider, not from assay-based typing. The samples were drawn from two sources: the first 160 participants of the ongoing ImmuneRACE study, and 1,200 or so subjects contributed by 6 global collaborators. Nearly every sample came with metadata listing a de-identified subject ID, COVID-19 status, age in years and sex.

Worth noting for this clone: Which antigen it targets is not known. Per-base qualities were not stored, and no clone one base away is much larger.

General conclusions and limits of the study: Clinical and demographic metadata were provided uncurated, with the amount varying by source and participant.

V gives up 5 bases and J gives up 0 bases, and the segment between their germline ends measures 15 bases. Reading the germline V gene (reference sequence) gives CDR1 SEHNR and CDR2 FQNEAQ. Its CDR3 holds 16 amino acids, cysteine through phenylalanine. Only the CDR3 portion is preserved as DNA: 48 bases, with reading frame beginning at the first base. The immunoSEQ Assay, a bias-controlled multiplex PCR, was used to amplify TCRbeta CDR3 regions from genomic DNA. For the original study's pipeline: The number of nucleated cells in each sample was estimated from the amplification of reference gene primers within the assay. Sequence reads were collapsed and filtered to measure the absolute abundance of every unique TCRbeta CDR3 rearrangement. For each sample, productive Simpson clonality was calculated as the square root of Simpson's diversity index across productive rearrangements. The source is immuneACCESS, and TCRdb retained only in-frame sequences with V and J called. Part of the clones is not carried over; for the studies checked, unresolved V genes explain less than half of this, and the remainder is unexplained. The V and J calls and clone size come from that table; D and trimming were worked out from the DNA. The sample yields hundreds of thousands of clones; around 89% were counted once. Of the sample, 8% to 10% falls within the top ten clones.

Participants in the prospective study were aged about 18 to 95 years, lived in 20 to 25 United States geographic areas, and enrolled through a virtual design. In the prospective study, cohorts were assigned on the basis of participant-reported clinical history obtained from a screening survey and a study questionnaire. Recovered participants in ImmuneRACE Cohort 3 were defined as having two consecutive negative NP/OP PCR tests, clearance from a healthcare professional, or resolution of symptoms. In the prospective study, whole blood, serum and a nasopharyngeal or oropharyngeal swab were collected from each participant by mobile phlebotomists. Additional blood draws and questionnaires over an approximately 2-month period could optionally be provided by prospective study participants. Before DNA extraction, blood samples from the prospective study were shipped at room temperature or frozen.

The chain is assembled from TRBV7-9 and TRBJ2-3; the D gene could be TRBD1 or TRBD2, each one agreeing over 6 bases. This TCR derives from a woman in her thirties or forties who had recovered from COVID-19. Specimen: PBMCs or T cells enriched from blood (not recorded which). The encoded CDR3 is CASSRGEAPSTDTQYF. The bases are TGTGCCAGCAGCAGGGGGGAGGCCCCTAGCACAGATACGCAGTATTTT.